These 5 T cell receptor beta chains came from one sample sequenced in a study of CD8+ T cells in alopecia areata. Sequencing relied on a cDNA template that was reverse transcribed from extracted RNA. The assay was immunoSEQ multiplex PCR, and TCRdb's table has in-frame clones only and misses some. The sample includes approximately 180,000 clones, over 55% seen only once; the top ten take around 1.8%. Material: CD4+ T cells sorted from blood, obtained at week 0. Receptor source: a human donor with alopecia areata.

CDR3 amino acids: CASSHGLARTYEQYF. The CDR3 region has the DNA TGTGCCTCCAGCCACGGACTAGCGAGGACCTACGAGCAGTACTTC. The rearrangement uses TRBV30 and TRBJ2-7, with TRBD2 matching over 9 bases. Germline values: CDR1 GTSNPN, CDR2 SVGIG (reference sequence). V trimming: 7 bases; J trimming: 2 bases; junction bases outside the gene matches: 12. The CDR3 spans 15 residues.

This clone was counted a single time. The rearrangement links TRBV10-3 to TRBJ2-1, with 10 bases lining up with TRBD2. This CDR3 has 17 residues. Germline lookup yields CDR1 ENHRY and CDR2 SYGVKD. V was pared by 4 bases and J by 5 bases, with 11 bases of the junction left unmatched. This chain's CDR3 is CAISGRSGGAPHNEQFF. The CDR3 DNA reads as TGTGCCATCAGTGGTAGGAGCGGGGGGGCCCCCCACAATGAGCAGTTCTTC.

This clone was detected only a few times. The rearrangement links TRBV15 to TRBJ2-5; possible D gene TRBD1, 5 bases. The CDR3 runs 14 residues. Germline V gene data show CDR1 as LNHNV and CDR2 as YYDKDF (reference sequence). Trimming shortened V by 0 bases and J by 3 bases, and 8 bases separated the two germline ends. CDR3: CATSRDSTEETQYF. CDR3 sequence (DNA): TGTGCCACCAGCAGAGATTCGACAGAAGAGACCCAGTACTTC.

This chain connects TRBV6-5 to TRBJ2-1; D gene uncertain. Trimming took 4 bases from V and 10 from J, leaving 11 bases between them. The CDR3 covers 12 residues. The germline V gene has CDR1 MNHEY and CDR2 SVGAGI. In DNA, the CDR3 is TGTGCCAGCAGTTCAGTCGGTGAGGAGCAGTTCTTC. As protein: CASSSVGEEQFF.

The CDR3 nucleotides are TGTGCCAGCAGCGCAGGACAGATCTACGAGCAGTACTTC. This sequence encodes CASSAGQIYEQYF. The rearrangement joins TRBV11-3 to TRBJ2-7; TRBD1 might be the D (6 bases). Trimming pared 5 bases from V and 3 bases from J, leaving 11 bases between. The CDR3 is 13 residues long. CDR1 SGHNT and CDR2 YENEEA come from the germline V gene.